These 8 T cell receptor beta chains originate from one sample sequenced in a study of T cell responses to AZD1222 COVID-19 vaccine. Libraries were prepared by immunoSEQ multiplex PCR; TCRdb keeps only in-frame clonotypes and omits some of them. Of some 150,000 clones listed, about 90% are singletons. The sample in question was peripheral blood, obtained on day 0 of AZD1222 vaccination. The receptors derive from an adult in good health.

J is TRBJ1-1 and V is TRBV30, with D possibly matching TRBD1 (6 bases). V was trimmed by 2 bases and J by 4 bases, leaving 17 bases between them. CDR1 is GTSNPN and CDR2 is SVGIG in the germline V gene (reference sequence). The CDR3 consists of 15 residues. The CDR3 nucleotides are TGTGCCTGGAGTTTGAGAGCAGGGGTCCTCACTGAAGCTTTCTTT. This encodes CAWSLRAGVLTEAFF. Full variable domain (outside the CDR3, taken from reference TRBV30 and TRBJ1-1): SQTIHQWPATLVQPVGSPLSLECTVEGTSNPNLYWYRQAAGRGLQLLFYSVGIGQISSEVPQNLSASRPQDRQFILSSKKLLLSDSGFYLCAWSLRAGVLTEAFFGQGTRLTVV.

The CDR3 nucleotides read TGTGCCAGCAGCCAAGCGACCGGATTATCCCTTAGCGAGCAGTACTTC. It encodes CASSQATGLSLSEQYF. The chain links TRBV4-2 to TRBJ2-7; D not resolved. V was cut by 1 base and J by 6 bases, with 19 bases left in between. This CDR3 is built from 16 residues. Germline values: CDR1 LGHNA, CDR2 YNFKEQ.

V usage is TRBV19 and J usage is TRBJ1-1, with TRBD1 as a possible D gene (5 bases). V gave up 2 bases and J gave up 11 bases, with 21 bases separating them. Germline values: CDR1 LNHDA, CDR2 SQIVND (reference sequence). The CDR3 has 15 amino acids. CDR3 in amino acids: CASSITRAGLRYAFF. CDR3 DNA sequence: TGTGCCAGTAGTATAACGAGGGCAGGGCTTCGTTATGCTTTCTTT. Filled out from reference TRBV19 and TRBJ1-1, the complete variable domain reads DGGITQSPKYLFRKEGQNVTLSCEQNLNHDAMYWYRQDPGQGLRLIYYSQIVNDFQKGDIAEGYSVSREKKESFPLTVTSAQKNPTAFYLCASSITRAGLRYAFFGQGTRLTVV.

The chain's CDR3 is CASSAGQFGSPLHF. CDR3 bases: TGTGCCAGCAGCGCGGGACAATTCGGTTCACCCCTCCACTTT. V is TRBV7-9 and J is TRBJ1-6, with D possibly matching TRBD1 (6 bases). Germline assignment: CDR1 SEHNR and CDR2 FQNEAQ (reference sequence). CDR3 length equals 14 residues. The V end was cut by 5 bases, the J end by 9 bases, with 14 bases between.

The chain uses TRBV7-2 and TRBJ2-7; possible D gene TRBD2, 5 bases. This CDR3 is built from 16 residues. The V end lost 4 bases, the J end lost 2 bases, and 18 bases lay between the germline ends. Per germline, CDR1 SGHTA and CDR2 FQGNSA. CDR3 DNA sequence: TGTGCCAGCAGCTCCCCACACCGGGGATCCACCTACGAGCAGTACTTC. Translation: CASSSPHRGSTYEQYF.

The CDR3 region has the DNA TGTGCCAGCAGCGTAGACGGAAACAATGAAAAACTGTTTTTT. Translating gives CASSVDGNNEKLFF. J is TRBJ1-4 and V is TRBV9; D ambiguous. CDR1 and CDR2 (germline): SGDLS, YYNGEE. The CDR3 is 14 residues long. Trimming stripped 0 bases from V and 5 bases from J, with 8 bases between. Together with reference TRBV9 and TRBJ1-4, the CDR3 gives the full variable domain: DSGVTQTPKHLITATGQRVTLRCSPRSGDLSVYWYQQSLDQGLQFLIQYYNGEERAKGNILERFSAQQFPDLHSELNLSSLELGDSALYFCASSVDGNNEKLFFGSGTQLSVL.

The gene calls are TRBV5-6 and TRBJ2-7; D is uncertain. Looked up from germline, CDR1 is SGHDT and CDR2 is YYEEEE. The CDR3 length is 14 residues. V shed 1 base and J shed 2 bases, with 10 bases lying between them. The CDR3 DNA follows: TGTGCCAGCAGCTTGTTAGGTCCCCCCTACGAGCAGTACTTC. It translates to CASSLLGPPYEQYF.

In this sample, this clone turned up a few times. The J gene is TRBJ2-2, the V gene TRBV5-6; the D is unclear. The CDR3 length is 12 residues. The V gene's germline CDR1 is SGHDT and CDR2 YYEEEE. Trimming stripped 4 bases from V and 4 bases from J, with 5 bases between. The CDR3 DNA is TGTGCCAGCAGCCCTGTCACCGGGGAGCTGTTTTTT. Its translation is CASSPVTGELFF.